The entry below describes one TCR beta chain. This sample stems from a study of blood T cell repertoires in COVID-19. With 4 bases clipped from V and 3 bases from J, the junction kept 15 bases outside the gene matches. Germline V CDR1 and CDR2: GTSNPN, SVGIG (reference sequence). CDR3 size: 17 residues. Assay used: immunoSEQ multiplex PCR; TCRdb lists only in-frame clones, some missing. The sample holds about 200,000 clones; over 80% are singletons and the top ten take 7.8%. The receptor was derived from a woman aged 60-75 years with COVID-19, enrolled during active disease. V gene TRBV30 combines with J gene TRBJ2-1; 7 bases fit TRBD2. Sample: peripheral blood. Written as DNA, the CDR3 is TGTGCCTGGACCGATCTCTTCCAGCGGGAAAACTACAATGAGCAGTTCTTC. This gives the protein CAWTDLFQRENYNEQFF.